This entry lists 2 T cell receptor beta chains sequenced from one sample in a study of T cell repertoires in cytomegalovirus infection. TCRdb independently ran MiXCR on the reads; one entry per CDR3 protein. The sample comprises roughly 990,000 distinct CDR3 sequences, approximately 30% of which are singletons, and roughly 13% rests with the top ten. These receptors' targets are unknown. The starting material was cultured CD8+ T cells from PBMCs, obtained from culture after CMV antigen stimulation. The receptors come from a human donor in good health (CMV status not recorded). Some clones in this sample may be carry-over from other donors' samples.

The chain joins TRBV11-3 to TRBJ2-1; 7 positions match TRBD2. V lost 5 bases to trimming and J lost 2 bases; unmatched junction nucleotides: 9. CDR3 length: 16 amino acids. The germline V gene has CDR1 SGHNT and CDR2 YENEEA. Here the CDR3 DNA reads TGTGCCAGCAGCCCGGCAAGGGAGGGACCCTACAATGAGCAGTTCTTC. The encoded protein is CASSPAREGPYNEQFF. Looking up the rest from reference TRBV11-3 and TRBJ2-1 gives the full variable domain: EAGVVQSPRYKIIEKKQPVAFWCNPISGHNTLYWYLQNLGQGPELLIRYENEEAVDDSQLPKDRFSAERLKGVDSTLKIQPAELGDSAVYLCASSPAREGPYNEQFFGPGTRLTVL.

Only a few counts were recorded for this clonotype. V and J are TRBV19 and TRBJ2-1; D remains unclear. Trimming shortened V by 3 bases and J by 3 bases, and 6 bases separated the two germline ends. The CDR3 runs 13 residues. The germline gives CDR1 LNHDA, CDR2 SQIVND (reference sequence). The DNA of the CDR3 is TGTGCCAGTAGTATTGTCCTCTACAATGAGCAGTTCTTC. This translates into CASSIVLYNEQFF.